A selection of T cell receptor beta chains follows, all from one sample in a study of cytomegalovirus exposure and HLA in healthy donors. The data were produced by immunoSEQ multiplex PCR, yet TCRdb's version contains in-frame clones alone and is incomplete. Counted here are around 150,000 clones, 82% occurring once; the ten biggest clones make up about 1.5%. Material for sequencing was PBMCs. The receptors derive from a young man in good health and CMV-seropositive. CDR3s include the opening cysteine and the closing phenylalanine or tryptophan. The D gene is left open where the match is weak. Rows give clone size only sometimes, using once, few, many, or a class for an expanded clone.

J gene: TRBJ2-1; clone size: once; D gene: TRBD1; V gene: TRBV6-6; CDR3 DNA: TGTGCCAGCAGGCCACAGGGGCCAGTGGGCAATGAGCAGTTCTTC; CDR3 protein: CASRPQGPVGNEQFF
J gene: TRBJ2-7; clone size: -; D gene: -; V gene: TRBV14; CDR3 DNA: TGTGCCAGCAGCCAAAGGGGCTCGAGCTACGAGCAGTACTTC; CDR3 protein: CASSQRGSSYEQYF
J gene: TRBJ2-5; clone size: -; D gene: -; V gene: TRBV21-1; CDR3 DNA: TGTGCCAGCAGCCATACCAAGGGACATGCAAGAGAGACCCAGTACTTC; CDR3 protein: CASSHTKGHARETQYF
J gene: TRBJ1-2; clone size: -; D gene: -; V gene: TRBV5-6; CDR3 DNA: TGTGCCAGCAGCCCTTGGCCGGGAGGATCATATGGCTACACCTTC; CDR3 protein: CASSPWPGGSYGYTF
J gene: TRBJ2-3; clone size: -; D gene: TRBD2; V gene: TRBV10-1; CDR3 DNA: TGCGCCAGCAGCTCCTCAACCGCGGGGGGACCCGATACGCAGTATTTT; CDR3 protein: CASSSSTAGGPDTQYF
J gene: TRBJ2-5; clone size: -; D gene: TRBD2; V gene: TRBV5-1; CDR3 DNA: TGCGCCAGCAGCTTGGGGGTAGCGGGCGCGCAAGAGACCCAGTACTTC; CDR3 protein: CASSLGVAGAQETQYF
J gene: TRBJ2-2; clone size: -; D gene: TRBD2; V gene: TRBV15; CDR3 DNA: TGTGCCACCACCCCTAGCGGGGCCAACACCGGGGAGCTGTTTTTT; CDR3 protein: CATTPSGANTGELFF
J gene: TRBJ2-7; clone size: -; D gene: TRBD2; V gene: TRBV7-2; CDR3 DNA: TGTGCCAGCAGCCCAACTAGCGGCTACGAGCAGTACTTC; CDR3 protein: CASSPTSGYEQYF
J gene: TRBJ1-1; clone size: -; D gene: -; V gene: TRBV7-2; CDR3 DNA: TGTGCCAGCAGCCAGGGGCCGCGTCAGGAAGCTTTCTTT; CDR3 protein: CASSQGPRQEAFF
J gene: TRBJ1-2; clone size: -; D gene: -; V gene: TRBV7-2; CDR3 DNA: TGTGCCAGCAGCTTAGCCGTCGACAGGGGCTACACCTTC; CDR3 protein: CASSLAVDRGYTF
J gene: TRBJ2-7; clone size: -; D gene: TRBD2; V gene: TRBV5-6; CDR3 DNA: TGTGCCAGCAGTACGGGACTAGCGGCCTACGAGCAGTACTTC; CDR3 protein: CASSTGLAAYEQYF
J gene: TRBJ2-3; clone size: -; D gene: -; V gene: TRBV29-1; CDR3 DNA: TGCAGCGCACTGACAGATCCAGATACGCAGTATTTT; CDR3 protein: CSALTDPDTQYF
J gene: TRBJ1-2; clone size: -; D gene: -; V gene: TRBV2; CDR3 DNA: TGTGCCAGCAGTTCCCGGGAGGGAAGGGGTGGCTACACCTTC; CDR3 protein: CASSSREGRGGYTF
J gene: TRBJ2-1; clone size: -; D gene: TRBD1; V gene: TRBV7-3; CDR3 DNA: TGTGCCAGCAGCCCGGGACAGGGTTTCGGTGAGCAGTTCTTC; CDR3 protein: CASSPGQGFGEQFF
J gene: TRBJ2-1; clone size: -; D gene: -; V gene: TRBV9; CDR3 DNA: TGTGCCAGCAGTGCCCCCAGGACACTAGAGCAGTTCTTC; CDR3 protein: CASSAPRTLEQFF
J gene: TRBJ1-4; clone size: once; D gene: -; V gene: TRBV19; CDR3 DNA: TGTGCCAGTGGGGCGCAGACCAGTAATGAAAAACTGTTTTTT; CDR3 protein: CASGAQTSNEKLFF
J gene: TRBJ2-3; clone size: -; D gene: -; V gene: TRBV28; CDR3 DNA: TGTGCCAGCAGTTTCGGGGAAGATACGCAGTATTTT; CDR3 protein: CASSFGEDTQYF
J gene: TRBJ2-5; clone size: -; D gene: TRBD2; V gene: TRBV11-3; CDR3 DNA: TGTGCCAGCAGCCCTTTAGCGGGAGGGGAGACCCAGTACTTC; CDR3 protein: CASSPLAGGETQYF